The present T cell receptor (beta chain) was sequenced within a study of memory CD4+ T cells and cytomegalovirus serostatus. For the study at large: Of the healthy Belgian adults, several were CMV seropositive and 24 seronegative.

Authors' methods: Out-of-frame sequences were removed, leaving 2,204,828 distinct TCRbeta sequences. Only in-frame clones appear in the TCRdb table, and some are missing; sequencing was by immunoSEQ multiplex PCR. The D gene and trimming were derived from the DNA, and the V and J assignments and clone size from that table. This table has under 45,000 clones, 60% to 85% appearing once. Germline V gene lookup returns CDR1 SNHLY and CDR2 FYNNEI. V was cut by 6 bases and J by 5 bases, with 20 bases left in between. The CDR3 runs to 16 residues. The study's findings and limits: CD4+ memory repertoires contained 67 of 164 reported CMV TCRbeta sequences.

Turning to this clone: Its antigen remains unknown.

Single viable CD3+CD4+CD8-CD45RO+ cells were sorted as the memory CD4+ T cells. CD4+ T cells were isolated by positive magnetic selection. The sequence came from an adult in good health and CMV-seronegative. Sequenced input: memory CD4+ T cells from blood. The chain has TRBV2 and TRBJ2-1, with D perhaps matching TRBD2 (5 bases). The CDR3 region has the DNA TGTGCCAGCAGATATAATCTAGCCCCCCCTAACAATGAGCAGTTCTTC. Translation: CASRYNLAPPNNEQFF.